The T cell receptor (beta chain) under discussion was sequenced for a study of blood T cell repertoires in COVID-19 (dated by TCRdb to about 2020). Background on the whole study: Samples covering the acute and convalescent phases of COVID-19 were provided by collaborators in the United States, Italy and Spain. The dataset comprised deeply sampled blood TCRbeta repertoires from subjects exposed to, actively infected with, or recovered from COVID-19. The repertoires were released in a freely available public database intended as a resource for research on the immune response to SARS-CoV-2. Where HLA class I and class II types were available, the types were taken from metadata supplied by the sample provider, not from assay-based typing. The prospective study material was composed of cDNA or gDNA derived from T cells, B-cell-depleted T cells, or PBMCs. Nearly every sample came with metadata listing a de-identified subject ID, COVID-19 status, age in years and sex. Samples came from the ongoing ImmuneRACE study (first 160 participants) plus 1,254 subjects from 6 global collaborators.

With regard to this clone: Its antigen remains unidentified. No quality values exist for individual bases; no much larger clone is one base distant.

TCRbeta CDR3 regions were amplified from genomic DNA by means of the immunoSEQ Assay, a bias-controlled multiplex PCR. As for the authors' bioinformatics: Nucleated cell counts per sample were estimated from amplification of reference gene primers within the assay. Sequence reads were collapsed and filtered to measure the absolute abundance of every unique TCRbeta CDR3 rearrangement. For each sample, productive Simpson clonality was calculated as the square root of Simpson's diversity index over productive rearrangements. The source is immuneACCESS, and TCRdb retained only in-frame sequences with V and J called. Part of the clones is not carried over; for the studies checked, unresolved V genes explain less than half of this, and the remainder is unexplained. The DNA gave D and trimming, while V, J and clone size come from that table. The sample profile shows more than 70,000 clones; roughly 86% of them were found once. The ten largest clones take up 4.5% to 5% of the sample.

CDR1 and CDR2 were assigned from the germline V gene (reference sequence) as LNHDA and SQIVND. V and J are truncated by 1 base and 1 base respectively, leaving an intervening sequence of 13 bases. The CDR3, cysteine through phenylalanine, is 16 amino acids long. This entry keeps only the CDR3 DNA: 48 bases, framed from base 1. The research as a whole found: How much clinical and demographic metadata was included differed by source and by participant, and the metadata was provided uncurated.

The collaborating institutions used their own protocols to collect whole blood in K2EDTA tubes. For TCRbeta analysis, collaborators shipped samples in one of three forms: frozen whole blood, isolated PBMCs, or DNA extracted from either of those sample types. Specimen: peripheral blood. The rearranged segments are TRBV19 and TRBJ2-5, with a tentative D gene TRBD1 over 5 matching bases. The TCR sequence derives from a man in his fifties or sixties with active or convalescent COVID-19. The DNA sequence follows: TGTGCCAGTAGTATAGTCGGAAGGGGCTTCCAAGAGACCCAGTACTTC. Translation gives CASSIVGRGFQETQYF.